Included here is one T cell receptor beta chain sequence, with context. Its antigen is as yet unknown. This specimen belongs to a study of CD4+ T cells in melanoma. Study observations and caveats: A reported correlation linked neoantigen-specific CD4+ T cells to CD8+, macrophage and B cell function.

The protocol was immunoSEQ multiplex PCR, while the TCRdb copy is restricted to in-frame clones and leaves out a portion. The data contain around 130,000 clones, nearly 95% of them seen just once; the ten biggest clones take up more than 1.5%. The TCR was taken from a human donor with melanoma.

CDR3 sequence: CSVDASNYGYTF. In DNA form, the CDR3 reads TGCAGCGTTGATGCGTCTAACTATGGCTACACCTTC. The gene calls are TRBV29-1 and TRBJ1-2, with D unresolved. The CDR3 contains 12 residues. Deletions cut 3 bases from V and 0 bases from J, with 5 bases between. CDR1 and CDR2 (germline): SQVTM, ANQGSEA. The whole variable domain, filled in from reference TRBV29-1 and TRBJ1-2, reads SAVISQKPSRDICQRGTSLTIQCQVDSQVTMMFWYRQQPGQSLTLIATANQGSEATYESGFVIDKFPISRPNLTFSTLTVSNMSPEDSSIYLCSVDASNYGYTFGSGTRLTVV.